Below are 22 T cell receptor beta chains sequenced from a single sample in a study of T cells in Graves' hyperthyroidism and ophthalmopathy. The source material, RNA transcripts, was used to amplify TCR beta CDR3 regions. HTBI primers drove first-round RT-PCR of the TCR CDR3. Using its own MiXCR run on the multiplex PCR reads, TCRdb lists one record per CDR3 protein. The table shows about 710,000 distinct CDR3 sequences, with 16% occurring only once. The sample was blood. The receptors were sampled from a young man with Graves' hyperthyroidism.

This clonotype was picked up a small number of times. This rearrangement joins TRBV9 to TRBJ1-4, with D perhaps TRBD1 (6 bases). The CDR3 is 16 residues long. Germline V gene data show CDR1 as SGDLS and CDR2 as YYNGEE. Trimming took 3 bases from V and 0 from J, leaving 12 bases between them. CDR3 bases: TGTGCCAGCAGCGAGGGACACCATGCAACTAATGAAAAACTGTTTTTT. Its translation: CASSEGHHATNEKLFF. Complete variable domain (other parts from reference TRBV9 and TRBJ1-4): DSGVTQTPKHLITATGQRVTLRCSPRSGDLSVYWYQQSLDQGLQFLIQYYNGEERAKGNILERFSAQQFPDLHSELNLSSLELGDSALYFCASSEGHHATNEKLFFGSGTQLSVL.

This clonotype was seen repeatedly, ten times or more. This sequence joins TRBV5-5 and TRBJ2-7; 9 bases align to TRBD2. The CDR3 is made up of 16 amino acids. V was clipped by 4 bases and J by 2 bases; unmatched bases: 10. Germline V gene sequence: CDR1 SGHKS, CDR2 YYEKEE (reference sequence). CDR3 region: CASSPGLAEGTYEQYF. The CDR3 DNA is TGTGCCAGCAGCCCGGGACTAGCTGAGGGAACCTACGAGCAGTACTTC.

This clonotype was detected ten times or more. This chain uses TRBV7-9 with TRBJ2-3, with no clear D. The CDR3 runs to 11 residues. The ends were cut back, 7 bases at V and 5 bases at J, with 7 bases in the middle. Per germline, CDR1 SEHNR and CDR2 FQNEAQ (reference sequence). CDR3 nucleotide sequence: TGTGCCAGCACCGACGGAGATACGCAGTATTTT. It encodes CASTDGDTQYF.

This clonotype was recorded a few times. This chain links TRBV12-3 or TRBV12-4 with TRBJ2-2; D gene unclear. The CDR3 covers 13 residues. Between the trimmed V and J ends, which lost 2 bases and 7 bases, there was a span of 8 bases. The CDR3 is CASSLSRVGELFF. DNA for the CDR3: TGTGCCAGCAGTTTATCTCGTGTCGGGGAGCTGTTTTTT.

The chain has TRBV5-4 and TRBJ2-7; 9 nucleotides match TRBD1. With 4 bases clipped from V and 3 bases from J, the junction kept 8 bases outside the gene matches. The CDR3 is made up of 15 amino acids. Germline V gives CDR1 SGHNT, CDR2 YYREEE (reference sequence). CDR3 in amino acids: CASSLGQGGGYEQYF. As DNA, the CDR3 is TGTGCCAGCAGCCTGGGACAGGGAGGCGGCTACGAGCAGTACTTC.

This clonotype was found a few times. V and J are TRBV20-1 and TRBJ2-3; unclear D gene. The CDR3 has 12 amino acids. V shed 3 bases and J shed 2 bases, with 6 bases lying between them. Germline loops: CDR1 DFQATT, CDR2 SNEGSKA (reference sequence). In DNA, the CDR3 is TGCAGTGCTAGCAAAGACACAGATACGCAGTATTTT. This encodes CSASKDTDTQYF.

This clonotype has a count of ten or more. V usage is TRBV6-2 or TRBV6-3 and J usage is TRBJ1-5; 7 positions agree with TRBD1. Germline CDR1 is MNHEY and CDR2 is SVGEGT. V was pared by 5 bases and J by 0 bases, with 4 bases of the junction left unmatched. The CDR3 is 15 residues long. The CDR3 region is CASSETGNSNQPQHF. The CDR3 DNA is TGTGCCAGCAGTGAGACAGGGAATAGCAATCAGCCCCAGCATTTT.

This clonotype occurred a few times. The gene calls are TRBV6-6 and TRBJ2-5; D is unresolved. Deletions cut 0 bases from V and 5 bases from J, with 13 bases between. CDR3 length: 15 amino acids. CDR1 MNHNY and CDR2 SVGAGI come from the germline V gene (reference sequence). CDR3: CASSYSFHPEETQYF. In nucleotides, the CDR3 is TGTGCCAGCAGTTACTCGTTCCATCCGGAGGAGACCCAGTACTTC.

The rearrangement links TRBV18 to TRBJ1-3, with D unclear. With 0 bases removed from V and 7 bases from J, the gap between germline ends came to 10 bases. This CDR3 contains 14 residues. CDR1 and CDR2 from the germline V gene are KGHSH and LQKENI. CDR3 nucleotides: TGTGCCAGCTCACCACCCTATTCGCCTAACACCATATATTTT. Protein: CASSPPYSPNTIYF.

The DNA for the CDR3 is TGTGCCAGCTCACCAGGCAGGGTGAGAGGACTAGCGGGAGGCAATGAGCAGTTCTTC. Protein product: CASSPGRVRGLAGGNEQFF. V and J are TRBV18 and TRBJ2-1, with 14 nucleotides matching TRBD2. Germline V gives CDR1 KGHSH, CDR2 LQKENI. The CDR3 spans 19 residues. V shed 2 bases and J 6 bases; nucleotides not matched to a gene: 12.

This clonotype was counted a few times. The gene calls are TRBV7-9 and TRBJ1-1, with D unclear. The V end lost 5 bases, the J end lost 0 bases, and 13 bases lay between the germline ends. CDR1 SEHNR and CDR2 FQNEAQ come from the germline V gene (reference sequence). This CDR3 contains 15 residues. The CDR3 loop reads CASSHPGAMNTEAFF. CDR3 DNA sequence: TGTGCCAGCAGCCATCCCGGCGCGATGAACACTGAAGCTTTCTTT.

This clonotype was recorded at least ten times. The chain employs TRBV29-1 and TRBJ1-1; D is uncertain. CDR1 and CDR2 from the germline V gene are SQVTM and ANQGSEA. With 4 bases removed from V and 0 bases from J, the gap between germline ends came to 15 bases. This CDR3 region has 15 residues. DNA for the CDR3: TGCAGCGTTGTCGCCACCAGATTAATGAACACTGAAGCTTTCTTT. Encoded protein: CSVVATRLMNTEAFF. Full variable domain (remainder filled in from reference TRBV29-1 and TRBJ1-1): SAVISQKPSRDICQRGTSLTIQCQVDSQVTMMFWYRQQPGQSLTLIATANQGSEATYESGFVIDKFPISRPNLTFSTLTVSNMSPEDSSIYLCSVVATRLMNTEAFFGQGTRLTVV.

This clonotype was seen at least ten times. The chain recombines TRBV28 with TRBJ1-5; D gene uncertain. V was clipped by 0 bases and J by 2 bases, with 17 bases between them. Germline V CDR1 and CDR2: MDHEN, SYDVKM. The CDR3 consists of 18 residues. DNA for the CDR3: TGTGCCAGCAGTTTATGGGGGAACATCTGGGGTGGCAATCAGCCCCAGCATTTT. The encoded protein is CASSLWGNIWGGNQPQHF.

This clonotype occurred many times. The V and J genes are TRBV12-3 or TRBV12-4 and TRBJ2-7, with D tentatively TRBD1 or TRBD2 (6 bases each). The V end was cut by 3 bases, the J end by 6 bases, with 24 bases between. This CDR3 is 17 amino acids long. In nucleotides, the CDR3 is TGTGCCAGCAGTTTGGACCGGGGGCGGCTAGCATCGCCCGAGCAGTACTTC. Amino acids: CASSLDRGRLASPEQYF.

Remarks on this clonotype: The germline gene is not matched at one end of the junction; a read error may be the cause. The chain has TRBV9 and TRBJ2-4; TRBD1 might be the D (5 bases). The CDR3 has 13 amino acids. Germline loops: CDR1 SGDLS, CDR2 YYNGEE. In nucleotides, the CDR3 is TGCGCCAGCAGCCAAGACTCAGGGTACATTCAGTACTTC. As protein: CASSQDSGYIQYF.

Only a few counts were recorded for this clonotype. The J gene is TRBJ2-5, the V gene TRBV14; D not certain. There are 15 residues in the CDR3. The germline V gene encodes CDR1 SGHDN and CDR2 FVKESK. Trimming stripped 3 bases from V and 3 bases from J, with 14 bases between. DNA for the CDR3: TGTGCCAGCAGCCACGAGGAAAACTCTAAAGAGACCCAGTACTTC. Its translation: CASSHEENSKETQYF. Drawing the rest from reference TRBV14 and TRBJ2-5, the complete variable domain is EAGVTQFPSHSVIEKGQTVTLRCDPISGHDNLYWYRRVMGKEIKFLLHFVKESKQDESGMPNNRFLAERTGGTYSTLKVQPAELEDSGVYFCASSHEENSKETQYFGPGTRLLVL.

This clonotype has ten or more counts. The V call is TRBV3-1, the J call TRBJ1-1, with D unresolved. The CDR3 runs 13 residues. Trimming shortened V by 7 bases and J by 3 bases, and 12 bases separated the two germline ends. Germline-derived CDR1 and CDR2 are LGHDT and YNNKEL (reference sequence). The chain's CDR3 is CASTRTPDTEAFF. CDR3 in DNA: TGTGCCAGCACCCGGACTCCGGACACTGAAGCTTTCTTT.

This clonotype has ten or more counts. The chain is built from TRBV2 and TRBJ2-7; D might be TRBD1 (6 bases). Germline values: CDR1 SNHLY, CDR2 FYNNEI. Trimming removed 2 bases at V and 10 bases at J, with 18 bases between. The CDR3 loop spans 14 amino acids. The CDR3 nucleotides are TGTGCCAGCAGTGAACTTGGCCTCCTACAGGGACAGTACTTC. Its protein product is CASSELGLLQGQYF.

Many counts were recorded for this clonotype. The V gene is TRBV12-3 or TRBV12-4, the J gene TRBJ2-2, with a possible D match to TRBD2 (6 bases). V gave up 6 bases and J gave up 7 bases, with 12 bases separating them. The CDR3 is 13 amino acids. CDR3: CASRTRGIGELFF. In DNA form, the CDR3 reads TGTGCCAGCAGGACTAGGGGAATCGGGGAGCTGTTTTTT.

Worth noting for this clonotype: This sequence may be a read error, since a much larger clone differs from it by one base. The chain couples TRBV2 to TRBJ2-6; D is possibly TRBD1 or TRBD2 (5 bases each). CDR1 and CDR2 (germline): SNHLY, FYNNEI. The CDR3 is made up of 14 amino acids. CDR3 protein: CASCMDSGANALTF. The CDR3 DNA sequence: TGTGCCAGCTGCATGGACTCTGGGGCCAACGCCCTGACTTTC.

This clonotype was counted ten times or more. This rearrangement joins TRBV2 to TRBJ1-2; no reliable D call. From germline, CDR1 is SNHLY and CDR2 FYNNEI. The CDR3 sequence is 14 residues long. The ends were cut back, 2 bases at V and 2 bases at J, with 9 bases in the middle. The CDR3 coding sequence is TGTGCCAGCAGTGAATCTGAAAGGAACTATGGCTACACCTTC. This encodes CASSESERNYGYTF.

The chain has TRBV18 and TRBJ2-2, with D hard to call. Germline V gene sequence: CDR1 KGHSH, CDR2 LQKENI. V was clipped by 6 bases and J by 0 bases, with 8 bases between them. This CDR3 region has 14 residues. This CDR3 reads CASSSSANTGELFF. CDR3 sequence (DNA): TGTGCCAGCTCGTCGAGCGCGAACACCGGGGAGCTGTTTTTT.